These T cell receptor beta chains were read from a single sample in a study of Ad26.COV2.S vaccination and SARS-CoV-2 variants. The assay was immunoSEQ multiplex PCR, and TCRdb's table has in-frame clones only and misses some. The sample holds about 390,000 clones, roughly nine tenths seen once. The sample was peripheral blood, taken in a trial of Ad26.COV2.S vaccine versus placebo. All receptors come from a person aged 18 to 59 who received the Ad26.COV2.S COVID-19 vaccine or a placebo. Each CDR3 is given with its conserved first and last residue. Fields, in order: CDR3 DNA, CDR3 protein, D gene, CDR3 length, J gene, clone size, V gene. D genes are given only for firm matches. The size field is filled for only some rows; it gives once, few, many or a size class.

DNA: TGCGCCAGCAGCTCACAAGGGACAGCTGAAGCTTTCTTT
CDR3: CASSSQGTAEAFF
D: TRBD1
length: 13
J: TRBJ1-1
size: once
V: TRBV5-1

DNA: TGCAGCGTTGAAGCCAGGACAGACTACGTTGTGCAGTACTTC
CDR3: CSVEARTDYVVQYF
D: .
length: 14
J: TRBJ2-7
size: .
V: TRBV29-1

DNA: TGTGCCAGCATGTGGCGGGGTTATAGCAATCAGCCCCAGCATTTT
CDR3: CASMWRGYSNQPQHF
D: .
length: 15
J: TRBJ1-5
size: .
V: TRBV6-5

DNA: TGTGCCAGCAGCTTCCAGCGGGAGTCAGATACGCAGTATTTT
CDR3: CASSFQRESDTQYF
D: TRBD2
length: 14
J: TRBJ2-3
size: .
V: TRBV7-2

DNA: TGTGCCAGTAGTATAACGGGACAGGGGTCCTACGAGCAGTACTTC
CDR3: CASSITGQGSYEQYF
D: TRBD1
length: 15
J: TRBJ2-7
size: .
V: TRBV19

DNA: TGTGCCAGTACACCGGGGGAAAACTATGGCTACACCTTC
CDR3: CASTPGENYGYTF
D: .
length: 13
J: TRBJ1-2
size: .
V: TRBV19

DNA: TGTGCCAGCACGAAGAGTATGAACACTGAAGCTTTCTTT
CDR3: CASTKSMNTEAFF
D: .
length: 13
J: TRBJ1-1
size: .
V: TRBV14

DNA: TGCGCCAGCAGTGAGAACAGGGCGGCATCCTACGAGCAGTACTTC
CDR3: CASSENRAASYEQYF
D: .
length: 15
J: TRBJ2-7
size: .
V: TRBV10-2

DNA: TGTGCCAGCAGTTCAAGGGCTAGCGGGACTTACAATGAGCAGTTCTTC
CDR3: CASSSRASGTYNEQFF
D: TRBD2
length: 16
J: TRBJ2-1
size: .
V: TRBV11-3

DNA: TGTGCCAGCAGTTACGGGAAAGGACAGGGCACAGATACGCAGTATTTT
CDR3: CASSYGKGQGTDTQYF
D: TRBD1
length: 16
J: TRBJ2-3
size: .
V: TRBV6-2/TRBV6-3

DNA: TGTGCCAGCAGAAAAACAGGGAATGGGGGCTACACCTTC
CDR3: CASRKTGNGGYTF
D: .
length: 13
J: TRBJ1-2
size: .
V: TRBV6-1

DNA: TGCGCCAGCAGGATCGGGGGATTCGGGTCCGGGGCCAACGTCCTGACTTTC
CDR3: CASRIGGFGSGANVLTF
D: .
length: 17
J: TRBJ2-6
size: .
V: TRBV4-1

DNA: TGTGCCAGCAGCTTCGACAGCTACGAGCAGTACTTC
CDR3: CASSFDSYEQYF
D: .
length: 12
J: TRBJ2-7
size: once
V: TRBV5-5

DNA: TGTGCCAGCAGCTATCCGGGACAGGGGAGCTCCTATAATTCACCCCTCCACTTT
CDR3: CASSYPGQGSSYNSPLHF
D: TRBD1
length: 18
J: TRBJ1-6
size: .
V: TRBV7-9

DNA: TGTGCCAGCAGTTTGGAGGGGAACAATCAGCCCCAGCATTTT
CDR3: CASSLEGNNQPQHF
D: .
length: 14
J: TRBJ1-5
size: few
V: TRBV27

DNA: TGTGCCAGCAGTCAAATTACGGGACGGACCTATGGCTACACCTTC
CDR3: CASSQITGRTYGYTF
D: .
length: 15
J: TRBJ1-2
size: few
V: TRBV6-5

DNA: TGTGCTAGTGGTTGGCCCCGGGACCCCGAGCCCAACACTGAAGCTTTCTTT
CDR3: CASGWPRDPEPNTEAFF
D: .
length: 17
J: TRBJ1-1
size: .
V: TRBV12-5

DNA: TGTGCCAGCAGCGTAGGAGGGACCGGAACCTACGAGCAGTACTTC
CDR3: CASSVGGTGTYEQYF
D: .
length: 15
J: TRBJ2-7
size: once
V: TRBV9

DNA: TGTGCCAGCAGTTACACAGGCAGGGGGAACATGGAAAATCGCTATGGCTACACCTTC
CDR3: CASSYTGRGNMENRYGYTF
D: TRBD1
length: 19
J: TRBJ1-2
size: .
V: TRBV6-2/TRBV6-3

DNA: TGTGCCAGCAGCCAAACCTGGGCAGATCTCTACTCTGGGGCCAACGTCCTGACTTTC
CDR3: CASSQTWADLYSGANVLTF
D: .
length: 19
J: TRBJ2-6
size: .
V: TRBV3-1/TRBV3-2

DNA: TGTGCCAGCAGTTCATGGACAGGGGGCCGGGAGACCCAGTACTTC
CDR3: CASSSWTGGRETQYF
D: TRBD1
length: 15
J: TRBJ2-5
size: once
V: TRBV27

DNA: TGTGCCAGTAGTACAGACGGGGGGTTCACTGAAGCTTTCTTT
CDR3: CASSTDGGFTEAFF
D: .
length: 14
J: TRBJ1-1
size: few
V: TRBV19

DNA: TGTGCCAGCAGTGACCTATGGGTCTCCTCCTACGAGCAGTACTTC
CDR3: CASSDLWVSSYEQYF
D: .
length: 15
J: TRBJ2-7
size: .
V: TRBV6-1

DNA: TGTGCCAGCAGCGGCCCAGGGGTAGATGGCTACACCTTC
CDR3: CASSGPGVDGYTF
D: .
length: 13
J: TRBJ1-2
size: .
V: TRBV3-1/TRBV3-2

DNA: TGCGCCAGCAGCCAAGTTACAGGGGTGGCGTCTGGCTACACCTTC
CDR3: CASSQVTGVASGYTF
D: TRBD1
length: 15
J: TRBJ1-2
size: .
V: TRBV4-1

DNA: TGTGCCAGCAGCGTTCTGTCCGAGCAGTACTTC
CDR3: CASSVLSEQYF
D: .
length: 11
J: TRBJ2-7
size: .
V: TRBV2

DNA: TGTGCCAGCAGCTTGGTAACTCCGGACACTGAAGCTTTCTTT
CDR3: CASSLVTPDTEAFF
D: .
length: 14
J: TRBJ1-1
size: .
V: TRBV7-9

DNA: TGTGCCAGTAGTCCCGGGACTTGGGTTAGCAATCAGCCCCAGCATTTT
CDR3: CASSPGTWVSNQPQHF
D: .
length: 16
J: TRBJ1-5
size: .
V: TRBV19

DNA: TGTGCCAGCAGCTTTTCATCTTACTATGGCTACACCTTC
CDR3: CASSFSSYYGYTF
D: .
length: 13
J: TRBJ1-2
size: medium-sized
V: TRBV7-2

DNA: TGCGCCAGCAGCTTGCTAGCGGGGAAAGAGACCCAGTACTTC
CDR3: CASSLLAGKETQYF
D: TRBD2
length: 14
J: TRBJ2-5
size: once
V: TRBV5-1

DNA: TGTGCCTGGATGCTAGCGGGGGCCGATCTAGAAAATGAGCAGTTCTTC
CDR3: CAWMLAGADLENEQFF
D: TRBD2
length: 16
J: TRBJ2-1
size: few
V: TRBV30

DNA: TGTGCCAGCAGCCAAGAAGGGACTAGCGGTACCAGGGGCGACAATGAGCAGTTCTTC
CDR3: CASSQEGTSGTRGDNEQFF
D: TRBD2
length: 19
J: TRBJ2-1
size: .
V: TRBV3-1/TRBV3-2

DNA: TGTGCCACCAGCAGAGATTCGGCAGACTCTGGAAACACCATATATTTT
CDR3: CATSRDSADSGNTIYF
D: .
length: 16
J: TRBJ1-3
size: .
V: TRBV15

DNA: TGTGCCATCGGGAGTTCCGTCGTTGGTGGAAACACCATATATTTT
CDR3: CAIGSSVVGGNTIYF
D: .
length: 15
J: TRBJ1-3
size: .
V: TRBV10-3

DNA: TGTGCCAGCAGCTTGGAGGTTAGCCAAGAGACCCAGTACTTC
CDR3: CASSLEVSQETQYF
D: .
length: 14
J: TRBJ2-5
size: many
V: TRBV5-6

DNA: TGTGCCAGCAGGCACAGGGTCTACGAGCAGTACTTC
CDR3: CASRHRVYEQYF
D: .
length: 12
J: TRBJ2-7
size: .
V: TRBV2

DNA: TGTGCCAGCAGGTACACAGATACGCAGTATTTT
CDR3: CASRYTDTQYF
D: .
length: 11
J: TRBJ2-3
size: .
V: TRBV7-8

DNA: TGTGCCAGCAGTTTAAGGTACAACAATGAGCAGTTCTTC
CDR3: CASSLRYNNEQFF
D: .
length: 13
J: TRBJ2-1
size: .
V: TRBV12-3/TRBV12-4

DNA: TGCGCCAGCAGCTTAACAGGGACTGGGGCCAACGTCCTGACTTTC
CDR3: CASSLTGTGANVLTF
D: .
length: 15
J: TRBJ2-6
size: .
V: TRBV5-1

DNA: TGTGCCAGCCACCAGGGAACCAAAAACATTCAGTACTTC
CDR3: CASHQGTKNIQYF
D: .
length: 13
J: TRBJ2-4
size: few
V: TRBV5-6

DNA: TGTGCCAGCAGCCACAGGGTACGCAGCGGTGAAAAACTGTTTTTT
CDR3: CASSHRVRSGEKLFF
D: .
length: 15
J: TRBJ1-4
size: .
V: TRBV3-1/TRBV3-2

DNA: TGCGCAGGACTAGCCCCTTACAATGAGCAGTTCTTC
CDR3: CAGLAPYNEQFF
D: TRBD2
length: 12
J: TRBJ2-1
size: .
V: TRBV29-1

DNA: TGCGCCAGCAGTACGGGACTCCAAGAGACCCAGTACTTC
CDR3: CASSTGLQETQYF
D: .
length: 13
J: TRBJ2-5
size: .
V: TRBV10-2

DNA: TGTGCCAGCAGAAATCAGGGGGCATCGGGCTACACCTTC
CDR3: CASRNQGASGYTF
D: TRBD1
length: 13
J: TRBJ1-2
size: .
V: TRBV13

DNA: TGTGCCAGTAGTATAGCGGGGGGCGGAGATACGCAGTATTTT
CDR3: CASSIAGGGDTQYF
D: .
length: 14
J: TRBJ2-3
size: .
V: TRBV19

DNA: TGTGCCAGCAGGAGACTAGCGGGGGACCACAATGAGCAGTTCTTC
CDR3: CASRRLAGDHNEQFF
D: TRBD2
length: 15
J: TRBJ2-1
size: .
V: TRBV2

DNA: TGTGCCAGCAGTGAACACACTAGCGGGGGGGCCTCAGATACGCAGTATTTT
CDR3: CASSEHTSGGASDTQYF
D: TRBD2
length: 17
J: TRBJ2-3
size: .
V: TRBV25-1

DNA: TGTGCCAGCAGTAGCGGGGGGCTAGAGACCCAGTACTTC
CDR3: CASSSGGLETQYF
D: TRBD2
length: 13
J: TRBJ2-5
size: once
V: TRBV9

DNA: TGTGCCAGCAGTTACTCGATTGGTTTGAACACTGAAGCTTTCTTT
CDR3: CASSYSIGLNTEAFF
D: .
length: 15
J: TRBJ1-1
size: few
V: TRBV6-5

DNA: TGCAGCGTTGAAGATGTCGCGGGGGCCAAGAGGGATACGCAGTATTTT
CDR3: CSVEDVAGAKRDTQYF
D: .
length: 16
J: TRBJ2-3
size: .
V: TRBV29-1

DNA: TGTGCCATCAGTGAGATTTCAGGCCAGACCTACACAGATACGCAGTATTTT
CDR3: CAISEISGQTYTDTQYF
D: .
length: 17
J: TRBJ2-3
size: .
V: TRBV10-3

DNA: TGTGCCAGTCTTCGGCAACCTAAAGGAGATTCACCCCTCCACTTT
CDR3: CASLRQPKGDSPLHF
D: .
length: 15
J: TRBJ1-6
size: .
V: TRBV6-4

DNA: TGTGCCAGCAGTTTCAATAGCGAGCAGTACTTC
CDR3: CASSFNSEQYF
D: .
length: 11
J: TRBJ2-7
size: .
V: TRBV12-3/TRBV12-4

DNA: TGTGCCAGCAACTTGGGACCCTTGAATTCACCCCTCCACTTT
CDR3: CASNLGPLNSPLHF
D: .
length: 14
J: TRBJ1-6
size: .
V: TRBV5-5

DNA: TGCGCCAGCAGCCGGGACACCAGGTCGGAATTTTCACCCCTCCACTTT
CDR3: CASSRDTRSEFSPLHF
D: .
length: 16
J: TRBJ1-6
size: once
V: TRBV4-1

DNA: TGTGCCAGCTCGCAAGGAAAGAACACTGAAGCTTTCTTT
CDR3: CASSQGKNTEAFF
D: .
length: 13
J: TRBJ1-1
size: once
V: TRBV18

DNA: TGTGCCAGCAGCCCTCGAGGCGTTGGGCTCCACTTT
CDR3: CASSPRGVGLHF
D: .
length: 12
J: TRBJ1-6
size: .
V: TRBV12-3/TRBV12-4